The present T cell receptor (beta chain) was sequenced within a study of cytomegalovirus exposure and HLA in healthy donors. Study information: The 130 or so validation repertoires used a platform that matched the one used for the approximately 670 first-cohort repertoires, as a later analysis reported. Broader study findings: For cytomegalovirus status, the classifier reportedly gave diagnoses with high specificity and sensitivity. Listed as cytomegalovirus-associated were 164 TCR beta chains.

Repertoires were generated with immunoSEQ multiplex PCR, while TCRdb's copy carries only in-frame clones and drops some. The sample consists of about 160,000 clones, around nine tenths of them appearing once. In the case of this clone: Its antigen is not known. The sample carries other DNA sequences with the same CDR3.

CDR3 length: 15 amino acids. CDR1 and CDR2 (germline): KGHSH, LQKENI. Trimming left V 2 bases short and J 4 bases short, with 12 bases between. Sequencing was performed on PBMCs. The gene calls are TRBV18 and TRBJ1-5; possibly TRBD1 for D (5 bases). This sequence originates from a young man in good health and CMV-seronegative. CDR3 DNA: TGTGCCAGCTCACCAGGGGGGGGGTCGAATCAGCCCCAGCATTTT. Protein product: CASSPGGGSNQPQHF.